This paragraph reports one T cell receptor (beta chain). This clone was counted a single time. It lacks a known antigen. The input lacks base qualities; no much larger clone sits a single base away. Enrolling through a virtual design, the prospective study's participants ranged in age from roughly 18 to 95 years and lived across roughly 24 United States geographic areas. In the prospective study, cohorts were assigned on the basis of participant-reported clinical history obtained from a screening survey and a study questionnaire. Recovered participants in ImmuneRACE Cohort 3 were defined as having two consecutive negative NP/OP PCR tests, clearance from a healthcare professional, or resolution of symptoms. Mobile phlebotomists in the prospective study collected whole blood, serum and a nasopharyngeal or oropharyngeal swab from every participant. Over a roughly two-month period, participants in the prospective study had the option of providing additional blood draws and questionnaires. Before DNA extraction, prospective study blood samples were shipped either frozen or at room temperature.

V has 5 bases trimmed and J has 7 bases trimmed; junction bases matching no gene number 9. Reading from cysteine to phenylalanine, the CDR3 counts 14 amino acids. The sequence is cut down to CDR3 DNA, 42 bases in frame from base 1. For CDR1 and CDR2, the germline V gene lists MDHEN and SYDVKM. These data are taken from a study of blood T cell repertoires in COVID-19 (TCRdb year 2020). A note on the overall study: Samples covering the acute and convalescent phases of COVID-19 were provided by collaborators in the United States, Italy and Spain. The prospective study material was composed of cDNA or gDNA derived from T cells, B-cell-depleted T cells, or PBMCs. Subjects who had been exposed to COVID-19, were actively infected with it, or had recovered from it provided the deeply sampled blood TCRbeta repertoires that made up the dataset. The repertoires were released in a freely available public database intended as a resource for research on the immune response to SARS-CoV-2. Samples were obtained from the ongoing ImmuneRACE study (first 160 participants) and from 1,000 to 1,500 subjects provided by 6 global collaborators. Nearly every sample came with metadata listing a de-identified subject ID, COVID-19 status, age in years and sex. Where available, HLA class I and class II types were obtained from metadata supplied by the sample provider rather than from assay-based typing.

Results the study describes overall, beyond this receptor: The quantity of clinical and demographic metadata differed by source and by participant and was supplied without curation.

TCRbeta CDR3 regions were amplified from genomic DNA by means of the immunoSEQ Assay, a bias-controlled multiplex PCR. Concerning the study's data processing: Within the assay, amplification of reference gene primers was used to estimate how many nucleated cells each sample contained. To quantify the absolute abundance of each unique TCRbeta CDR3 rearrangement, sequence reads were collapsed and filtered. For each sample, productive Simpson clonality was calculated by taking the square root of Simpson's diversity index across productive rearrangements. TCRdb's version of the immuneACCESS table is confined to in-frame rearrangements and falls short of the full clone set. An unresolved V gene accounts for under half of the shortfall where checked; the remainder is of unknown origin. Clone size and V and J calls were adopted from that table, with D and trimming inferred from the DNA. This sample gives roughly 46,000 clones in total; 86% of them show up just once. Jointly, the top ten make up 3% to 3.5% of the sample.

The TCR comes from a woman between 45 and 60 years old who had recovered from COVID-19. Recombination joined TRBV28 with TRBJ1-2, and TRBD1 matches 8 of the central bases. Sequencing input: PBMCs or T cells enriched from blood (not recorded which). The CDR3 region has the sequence CASSPSGGVGGYTF. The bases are TGTGCCAGCAGTCCTTCAGGGGGCGTTGGTGGCTACACCTTC.